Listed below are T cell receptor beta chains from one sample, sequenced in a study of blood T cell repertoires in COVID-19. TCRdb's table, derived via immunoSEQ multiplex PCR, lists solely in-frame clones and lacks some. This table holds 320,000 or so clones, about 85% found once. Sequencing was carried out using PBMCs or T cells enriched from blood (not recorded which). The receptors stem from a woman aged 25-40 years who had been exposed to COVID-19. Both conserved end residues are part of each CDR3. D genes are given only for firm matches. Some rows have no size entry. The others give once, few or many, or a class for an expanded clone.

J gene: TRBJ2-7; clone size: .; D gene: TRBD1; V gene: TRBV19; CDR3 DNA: TGTGCCAGTGGCCAACAGGGGGCCTACGAGCAGTACTTC; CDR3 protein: CASGQQGAYEQYF
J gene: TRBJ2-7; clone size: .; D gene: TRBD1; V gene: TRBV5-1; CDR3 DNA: TGCGCCAGCAGTCCCAGACAGGGTGCGTCCTACGAGCAGTACTTC; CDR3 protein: CASSPRQGASYEQYF
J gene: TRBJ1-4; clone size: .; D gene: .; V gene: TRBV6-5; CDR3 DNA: TGTGCCAGCAGTTACTCACCTCCTGGGGCGGGGGAAAAACTGTTTTTT; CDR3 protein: CASSYSPPGAGEKLFF
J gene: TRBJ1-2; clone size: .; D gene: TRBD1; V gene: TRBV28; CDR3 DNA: TGTGCCAGCAGCCATAGTCCGGGACAGGGTTATGGCTACACCTTC; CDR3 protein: CASSHSPGQGYGYTF
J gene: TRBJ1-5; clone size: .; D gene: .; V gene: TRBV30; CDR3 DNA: TGTGCCTGGGGAGCCGTCCGAGGAAGCAATCAGCCCCAGCATTTT; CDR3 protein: CAWGAVRGSNQPQHF
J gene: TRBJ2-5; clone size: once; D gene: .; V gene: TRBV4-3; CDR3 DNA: TGCGCCAGCAGCCAAGATCGAGAGACCCAGTACTTC; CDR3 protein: CASSQDRETQYF
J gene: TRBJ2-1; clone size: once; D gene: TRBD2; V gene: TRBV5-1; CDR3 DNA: TGCGCCAGCAGCTCAGGGCCGCTTAGCGGGAGGGGGAATGAGCAGTTCTTC; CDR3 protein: CASSSGPLSGRGNEQFF
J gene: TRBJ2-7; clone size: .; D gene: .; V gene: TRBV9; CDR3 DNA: TGTGCCAGCAGCGTAGATGGCCAGGGATACTACGAGCAGTACTTC; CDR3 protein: CASSVDGQGYYEQYF
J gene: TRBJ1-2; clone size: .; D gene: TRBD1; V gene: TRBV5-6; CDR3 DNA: TGTGCCAGCAGCTTGGGAGGGACAGGGTATAACTATGGCTACACCTTC; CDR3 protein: CASSLGGTGYNYGYTF
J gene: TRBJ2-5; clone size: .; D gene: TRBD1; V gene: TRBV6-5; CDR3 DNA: TGTGCCAGCAGTTACGGACAGGGGAAAGAGACCCAGTACTTC; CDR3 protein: CASSYGQGKETQYF
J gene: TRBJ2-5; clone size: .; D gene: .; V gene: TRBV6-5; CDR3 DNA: TGTGCCAGCAGCGCAAACCAGCGCCTCCAAGAGACCCAGTACTTC; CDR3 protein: CASSANQRLQETQYF
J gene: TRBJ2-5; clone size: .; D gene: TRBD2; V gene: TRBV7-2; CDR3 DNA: TGTGCCAGCAGCCCCCGGGAGGGTAAAGAGACCCAGTACTTC; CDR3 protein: CASSPREGKETQYF
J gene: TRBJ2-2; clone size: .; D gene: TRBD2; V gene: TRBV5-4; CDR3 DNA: TGTGCCAGCAGCCCCCGGGAGGAAGGCGGGGAGCTGTTTTTT; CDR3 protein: CASSPREEGGELFF
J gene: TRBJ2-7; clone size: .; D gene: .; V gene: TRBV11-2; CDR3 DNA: TGTGCCAGCAGCTTAGATATAACATACGAGCAGTACTTC; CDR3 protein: CASSLDITYEQYF
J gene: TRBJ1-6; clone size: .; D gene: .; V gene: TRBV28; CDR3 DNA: TGTGCCAGCAGTTTCGGAGGGAATAATTCACCCCTCCACTTT; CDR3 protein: CASSFGGNNSPLHF
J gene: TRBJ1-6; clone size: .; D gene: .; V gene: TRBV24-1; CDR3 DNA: TGTGCCACCAGTGAGGGGGGGATAGAATCACCCCTCCACTTT; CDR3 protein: CATSEGGIESPLHF
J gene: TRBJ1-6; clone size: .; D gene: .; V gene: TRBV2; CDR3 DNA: TGTGCCAGCAGTGGACAGACCGCTAATTCACCCCTCCACTTT; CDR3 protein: CASSGQTANSPLHF
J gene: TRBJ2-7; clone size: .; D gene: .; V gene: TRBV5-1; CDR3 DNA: TGCGCCAGCAGCTTTCGGTCCGCGGAGGCCCTCTCCTACGAGCAGTACTTC; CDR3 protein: CASSFRSAEALSYEQYF
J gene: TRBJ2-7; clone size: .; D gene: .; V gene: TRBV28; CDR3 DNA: TGTGCCAGCAGCCGCTCCTACGAGCAGTACTTC; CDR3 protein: CASSRSYEQYF
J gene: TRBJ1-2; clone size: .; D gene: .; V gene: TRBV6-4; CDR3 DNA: TGTGCCAGCAGTTACGGGGGAGGCTATGGCTACACCTTC; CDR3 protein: CASSYGGGYGYTF
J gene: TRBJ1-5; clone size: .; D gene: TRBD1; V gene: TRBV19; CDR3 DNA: TGTGCCAGTAGGGGGGACAGGGGGCTAGATCAGCCCCAGCATTTT; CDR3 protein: CASRGDRGLDQPQHF
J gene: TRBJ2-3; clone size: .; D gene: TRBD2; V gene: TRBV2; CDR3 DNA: TGTGCCAGCAGTTTCAGTAGCGGGATACGCACAGATACGCAGTATTTT; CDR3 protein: CASSFSSGIRTDTQYF
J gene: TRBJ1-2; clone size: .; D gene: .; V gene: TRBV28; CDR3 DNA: TGTGCCAGCAGTTTACTGCCCATCCGACCCGGGGGAGACTATGGCTACACCTTC; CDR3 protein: CASSLLPIRPGGDYGYTF
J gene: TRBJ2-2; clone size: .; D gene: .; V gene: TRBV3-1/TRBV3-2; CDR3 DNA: TGTGCCAGCAGCCCAGGGGTCGGCAACACCGGGGAGCTGTTTTTT; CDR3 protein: CASSPGVGNTGELFF
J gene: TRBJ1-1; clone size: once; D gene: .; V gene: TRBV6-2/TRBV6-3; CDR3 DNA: TGTGCCAGCAGTTACATCAGCACTGAAGCTTTCTTT; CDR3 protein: CASSYISTEAFF
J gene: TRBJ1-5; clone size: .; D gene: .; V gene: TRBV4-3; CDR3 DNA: TGCGCCAGCAGCCAAGATCCGGGTTCAAATCGGCCCCAGCATTTT; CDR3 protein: CASSQDPGSNRPQHF
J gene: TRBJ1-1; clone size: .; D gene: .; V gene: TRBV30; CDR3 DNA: TGTGCCTGGAATTCGGCGGCGGTCGACGAAGCTTTCTTT; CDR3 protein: CAWNSAAVDEAFF
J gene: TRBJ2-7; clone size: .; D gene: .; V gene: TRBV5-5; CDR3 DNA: TGTGCCAGCAGCTTGGGAGGGATCGGGGCCTACGAGCAGTACTTC; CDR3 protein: CASSLGGIGAYEQYF
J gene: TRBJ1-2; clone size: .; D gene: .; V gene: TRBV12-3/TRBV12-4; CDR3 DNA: TGTGCCAGCAGACCAACAGGGTACGGCTACACCTTC; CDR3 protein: CASRPTGYGYTF
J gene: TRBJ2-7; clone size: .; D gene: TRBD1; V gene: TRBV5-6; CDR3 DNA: TGTGCCAGCAGCTCGGACAGGCTTATCGAGCAGTACTTC; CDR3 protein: CASSSDRLIEQYF
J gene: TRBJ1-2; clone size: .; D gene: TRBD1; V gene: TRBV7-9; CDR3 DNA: TGTGCCAGCAGATTCTTCAACAGGGGGTTCTATGGCTACACCTTC; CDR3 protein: CASRFFNRGFYGYTF
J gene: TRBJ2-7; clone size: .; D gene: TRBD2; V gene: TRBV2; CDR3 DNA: TGTGCCAGCAGTGATGGCGGCGGGAGCTCCTACGAGCAGTACTTC; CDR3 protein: CASSDGGGSSYEQYF
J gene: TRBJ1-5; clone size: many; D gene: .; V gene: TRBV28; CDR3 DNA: TGTGCCAGCAGTCCAGACCAGGGGATATGGCATTTT; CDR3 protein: CASSPDQGIWHF